The following is a T cell receptor beta chain sequence with its context. Some clones are missing from TCRdb's copy, which holds only in-frame ones; the method was immunoSEQ multiplex PCR. Counted here are 85,000 to 95,000 clones, 76% occurring once; the ten biggest clones make up around 7%. The data were taken from a study of blood T cell repertoires in COVID-19. Overall study context: Sample material is recorded as cDNA or gDNA derived from T cells, B-cell-depleted T cells, or PBMCs.

The V gene lost 9 bases and the J gene lost 0 bases, with 17 bases spanning the gap. The CDR3 sequence is 16 residues long. Germline V lookup: CDR1 LNHDA, CDR2 SQIVND (reference sequence). Specimen: peripheral blood. This TCR derives from a man in his 70s with acute or convalescent COVID-19. This chain links TRBV19 with TRBJ2-2; possibly TRBD2 for D (6 bases). CDR3 sequence (DNA): TGTGCCAGCGCGGGGCGTGTAGGGGCGAACACCGGGGAGCTGTTTTTT. Translation: CASAGRVGANTGELFF.